Shown below are 14 T cell receptor beta chains from a single sample sequenced in a study of cytomegalovirus exposure and HLA in healthy donors (dated by TCRdb to the late 2010s). Library construction relied on the immunoSEQ multiplex PCR assay. A mixture of 60 forward primers for TCR Vbeta segments and 13 reverse primers for TCR Jbeta segments was used in the multiplex PCR. TCRdb took this table from immuneACCESS and kept in-frame rearrangements with V and J called. Such tables lack part of the clones; where checked against another copy, unresolved V genes explain under half of the gap, and the rest is unexplained. For this sample the table gives hundreds of thousands of clones, of which 82% were detected only once. The ten largest make up about 6.1% of the sample. The specimen was PBMCs. The receptor source for this set is a middle-aged man in good health and CMV-seropositive.

This clone was seen more than once but under ten times. J is TRBJ2-7 and V is TRBV15, with D possibly TRBD2 on 6 matching bases. Germline values: CDR1 LNHNV, CDR2 YYDKDF (reference sequence). CDR3 length: 17 residues. Trimming took 0 bases from V and 2 from J, leaving 17 bases between them. DNA for the CDR3: TGTGCCACCAGCAGAGAGGGGGTGGGCGGGAAGACCTACGAGCAGTACTTC. Residues: CATSREGVGGKTYEQYF.

The V gene is TRBV14, the J gene TRBJ1-1; tentatively, D is TRBD1 (5 bases). CDR1 SGHDN and CDR2 FVKESK come from the germline V gene. The CDR3 sequence is 13 residues long. Trimming stripped 4 bases from V and 5 bases from J, with 11 bases between. CDR3 DNA: TGTGCCAGCAGCCTTCAGGGTGGGACTGAAGCTTTCTTT. This encodes CASSLQGGTEAFF.

The V gene is TRBV5-4, the J gene TRBJ2-2, with D maybe TRBD2 (5 bases). Germline V gene data show CDR1 as SGHNT and CDR2 as YYREEE (reference sequence). The CDR3 runs 15 residues. The germline V and J ends were trimmed by 4 bases and 6 bases, with 16 bases remaining between them. CDR3 in amino acids: CASSRGLVGAGELFF. The DNA of the CDR3 is TGTGCCAGCAGCCGCGGGCTAGTAGGAGCCGGGGAGCTGTTTTTT.

The V and J genes are TRBV6-6 and TRBJ2-1; TRBD2 agrees at 8 bases. Germline CDR1 MNHNY, CDR2 SVGAGI (reference sequence). Trimming cost V 2 bases and J 0 bases; bases outside gene matches: 3. The CDR3 consists of 16 residues. This chain's CDR3 is CASSYTGGSSYNEQFF. The DNA for the CDR3 is TGTGCCAGCAGTTACACGGGGGGGAGCTCCTACAATGAGCAGTTCTTC.

In DNA form, the CDR3 reads TGCGCCAGCAGCTTGGTTGGGGCGGGAGGCACCTACGAGCAGTACTTC. Translating gives CASSLVGAGGTYEQYF. The chain employs TRBV5-1 and TRBJ2-7, with 8 bases matching TRBD2. The germline V gene encodes CDR1 SGHRS and CDR2 YFSETQ. V gave up 0 bases and J gave up 2 bases; unmatched junction bases: 7. This CDR3 spans 16 amino acids.

The V gene is TRBV27, the J gene TRBJ2-2; TRBD1 aligns across 9 bases. J lost 2 bases, V lost 11 bases, and 6 bases had no gene match. CDR1 is MNHEY, CDR2 SMNVEV, per germline (reference sequence). This CDR3 is built from 14 residues. As DNA, the CDR3 is TGTGCCGGACCGGGACAGGGAAACACCGGGGAGCTGTTTTTT. This encodes CAGPGQGNTGELFF.

On this clone: The identical CDR3 is also encoded by other nucleotide sequences in the sample. The V call is TRBV18, the J call TRBJ1-1; 7 positions match TRBD1. The junction had 3 bases not matched to a gene; V was cut back by 4 bases and J by 4 bases. This CDR3 has 13 residues. Germline CDR1 is KGHSH and CDR2 is LQKENI. CDR3 residues: CASSQGQATEAFF. The DNA of the CDR3 is TGTGCCAGCTCACAAGGACAGGCCACTGAAGCTTTCTTT.

The J gene is TRBJ2-4, the V gene TRBV7-2, with 9 bases identical to TRBD1. CDR1 is SGHTA and CDR2 is FQGNSA in the germline V gene. This CDR3 has 17 residues. V lost 4 bases and J lost 0; bases outside the gene matches: 7. The DNA for the CDR3 is TGTGCCAGCAGCTCCCCGACAGGGGGATTAGCCAAAAACATTCAGTACTTC. Translation gives CASSSPTGGLAKNIQYF.

This chain joins TRBV5-1 and TRBJ2-1; TRBD2 aligns across 10 bases. The CDR3 has 17 amino acids. V lost 0 bases, J lost 1 base, and 4 bases stayed unmatched. Germline loops: CDR1 SGHRS, CDR2 YFSETQ. The CDR3 protein is CASSLGLAGGSYNEQFF. The CDR3 bases are TGCGCCAGCAGCTTGGGACTAGCGGGCGGATCCTACAATGAGCAGTTCTTC. Based on the CDR3 plus reference TRBV5-1 and TRBJ2-1, the full variable domain is KAGVTQTPRYLIKTRGQQVTLSCSPISGHRSVSWYQQTPGQGLQFLFEYFSETQRNKGNFPGRFSGRQFSNSRSEMNVSTLELGDSALYLCASSLGLAGGSYNEQFFGPGTRLTVL.

The rearrangement links TRBV4-2 to TRBJ2-1; 7 nucleotides line up with TRBD2. The V gene's germline CDR1 is LGHNA and CDR2 YNFKEQ. V was clipped by 3 bases and J by 1 base; unmatched bases: 3. The CDR3 contains 15 residues. CDR3: CASSQLAVSYNEQFF. The CDR3 DNA reads TGTGCCAGCAGCCAGCTAGCGGTGTCCTACAATGAGCAGTTCTTC.

The chain combines TRBV18 with TRBJ2-3, with a possible D match to TRBD1 (5 bases). CDR3 length: 18 residues. The ends were cut back, 3 bases at V and 4 bases at J, with 23 bases in the middle. Germline values: CDR1 KGHSH, CDR2 LQKENI. The CDR3 loop is CASSPWGKPSESADTQYF. The CDR3 nucleotides read TGTGCCAGCTCACCGTGGGGCAAACCGAGTGAGTCTGCAGATACGCAGTATTTT.

V and J are TRBV7-9 and TRBJ2-5; TRBD2 is a possible D gene (6 bases). The CDR3 is 14 residues long. V shed 3 bases and J shed 5 bases, with 13 bases lying between them. Germline CDR1 reads SEHNR; CDR2 reads FQNEAQ (reference sequence). The CDR3 is CASSFTGDGETQYF. As DNA, the CDR3 is TGTGCCAGCAGCTTCACGGGAGACGGGGAGACCCAGTACTTC.

The chain joins TRBV10-2 to TRBJ1-3; no clear D gene. Looked up from germline, CDR1 is WSHSY and CDR2 is SAAADI. The CDR3 sequence is 12 residues long. Trimming removed 2 bases at V and 5 bases at J, with 4 bases between. Here the CDR3 reads CASSEVRNTIYF. The CDR3 region has the DNA TGCGCCAGCAGTGAGGTCAGAAACACCATATATTTT.

This sequence joins TRBV27 and TRBJ2-7; 11 bases align to TRBD1. This CDR3 comprises 17 residues. CDR1 and CDR2 from the germline V gene are MNHEY and SMNVEV (reference sequence). Trimming removed 5 bases from V and 1 base from J; junction bases left unmatched: 10. The CDR3 protein is CASSPLGQGVGSYEQYV. In DNA, the CDR3 is TGTGCCAGCAGTCCGCTGGGACAGGGGGTAGGGTCCTACGAGCAGTACGTC.